This paragraph covers one TCR beta chain sequence. The specificity of this receptor is unknown. The record has no base qualities; no much larger clone is one base away. This sample is part of a study of shared clonotypes between healthy human individuals (dated by TCRdb to the early 2020s). As for the study more broadly: Three men and a couple of women, aged 18 to 49 years, made up the cohort. For each donor, CD4 naive and CD4 memory were each run on three plates, CD8 naive on two plates, and CD8 memory on one plate. Between about 0.85 and 8.9 billion PBMCs per donor were obtained by leukapheresis. Different laboratories and diverse techniques were used to prepare libraries and sequence TCR repertoires, to increase sequencing depth and limit assay-specific biases. To estimate repertoire size and how much clonotype sharing occurs between individuals, the study deeply sequenced the blood TCR repertoires of several healthy adults.

CD8 naive samples were CD45RO-negative cells positively selected for CCR7, giving a CD45RA+CCR7+ population that excluded TemRA cells. Healthy HIV-negative adults with no recently reported acute infections or vaccinations were included as donors. Every donor was a Caucasian adult living in Nashville, Tennessee, USA. Blood was obtained by leukapheresis, after which PBMCs were separated by Ficoll-Histopaque density gradient centrifugation and cryopreserved in liquid nitrogen vapor phase. Analytical flow cytometry was used to check the purity and quantity of each magnetically sorted T cell population. Each sorted fraction had its genomic DNA isolated and then quantified by UV absorbance on a Nanodrop 2000c. TCR CDR3 regions were amplified from genomic DNA by multiplex PCR using the deep immunoSEQ assay. Extracted genomic DNA from each cell subset was distributed evenly across all wells of several immunoSEQ 96-well plates, and each plate was treated as a replicate. Each replicate PCR for sorted subsets received 200 ng genomic DNA, equal to about 30,000 T cell genomes. Purified libraries were measured with a Qubit 3.0 fluorometer, size-checked on a Bioanalyzer 2100, and measured again with the KAPA Library Quantification kit. Every immunoSEQ 96-well plate was sequenced on a dedicated single-read 150-cycle Illumina NextSeq 550 flow cell. From the authors' description of their analysis: The immunoSEQ output contained only junctional sequences without quality scores, so filtering could not match that applied to full-length reads. Sequences were annotated with PyIR, a Python wrapper for IgBLAST v1.9, and V/J genes and CDR3 were assigned using IMGT germline references. Reads were removed for weak V/J assignments (E-value above 1e-6), missing CDR3, stop codons, out-of-frame junctions, or ambiguous translated residues. A V3J clonotype was defined by an identical inferred V gene, J gene, and CDR3 amino acid sequence. To compute the percentage overlap between repertoires, the number of shared unique clonotypes was divided by the size of the smaller repertoire. Repertoire richness was assessed with RTK rarefaction, the Chao1 estimator, and Recon v2.1 estimates of unobserved clonotypes. OLGA was used to compute generation probabilities for all TCRbeta clonotypes that the gDNA method yielded from a handful of donors. TCRdb re-hosts the immuneACCESS table, in-frame sequences only. Its copies lack some clones; in the studies checked, an unresolved V gene accounts for under half of them, and the cause for the rest is not known. The V and J calls and clone size are taken from that table; D and trimming were inferred from the DNA. This sample gives about 2 million clones in total; about 95% of them show up just once. Jointly, the top ten make up 1% to 1.3% of the sample.

Taken from cysteine to phenylalanine, the CDR3 has 14 residues. Only CDR3 DNA remains: 42 bases, in frame from the first base. V loses 5 bases, J loses 1 base, and the germline ends lie 11 bases apart. Via the germline V gene (reference sequence), CDR1 is LNHDA and CDR2 SQIVND. The paper's findings and limits, for the study overall: Sampling was restricted to blood, and TCR repertoires in tissues likely differ from the TCR repertoires found in blood. The genetic and exposure-history diversity represented was limited by the small number of donors. Larger estimated clonotype richness was generally found for naive subsets than for memory subsets. When a few donors were compared, the shared fraction of clonotypes was around 5% for naive CD4, less than 4% for naive CD8, 2.3% for memory CD4, and less than 0.45% for memory CD8. Higher generation probabilities were observed for clonotypes shared by all four sorted-subset donors than for non-shared clonotypes. Pairwise subsampling led to the expectation that sequencing depth would affect the degree of clonotype sharing among donors. Rarefaction of sorted-subset datasets indicated incomplete sequencing despite the large sequencing depth.

Sequenced: naive CD8+ T cells sorted from blood. The cell subset or site label here, explained by the study, means: CD45RA+CCR7+. This TCR derives from a man between 18 and 35 years old in good health. The chain was built from TRBV19 and TRBJ1-1; a tentative D match to TRBD1 spans 6 bases. For the CDR3, the sequence is CASSSGTRNTEAFF. The sequenced DNA is TGTGCCAGTAGTTCCGGGACAAGGAACACTGAAGCTTTCTTT.